One T cell receptor beta chain is described in this entry. Residents of under 25 US areas, aged roughly 18 to 95 years, made up the participants. Participants' own reports of clinical history determined their cohort assignment. Under the authors' procedure: Amplification of reference gene primers provided the estimated nucleated cell counts. Using immunoSEQ multiplex PCR, the repertoire was profiled, and TCRdb retains in-frame clones only, with some absent. The V and J calls and clone size were taken over from that table, and D and trimming were inferred from the DNA. The sample has about 230,000 clones, roughly 88% seen once. The data derive from a study of blood T cell repertoires in COVID-19. Background on the study: COVID-19 samples collected from the United States, Italy and Spain covered acute and convalescent phases.

This CDR3 has 14 residues. Per germline, CDR1 MDHEN and CDR2 SYDVKM. The trim removed 3 bases at V and 7 bases at J, leaving 7 bases unmatched. This sequence joins TRBV28 and TRBJ2-3; 7 bases align to TRBD2. Sequenced: PBMCs or T cells enriched from blood (not recorded which). This receptor was identified in a woman in her 40s with acute COVID-19. Written as DNA, the CDR3 is TGTGCCAGCAGTTTGCCAGTGGGGGGGAATACGCAGTATTTT. This codes for CASSLPVGGNTQYF.